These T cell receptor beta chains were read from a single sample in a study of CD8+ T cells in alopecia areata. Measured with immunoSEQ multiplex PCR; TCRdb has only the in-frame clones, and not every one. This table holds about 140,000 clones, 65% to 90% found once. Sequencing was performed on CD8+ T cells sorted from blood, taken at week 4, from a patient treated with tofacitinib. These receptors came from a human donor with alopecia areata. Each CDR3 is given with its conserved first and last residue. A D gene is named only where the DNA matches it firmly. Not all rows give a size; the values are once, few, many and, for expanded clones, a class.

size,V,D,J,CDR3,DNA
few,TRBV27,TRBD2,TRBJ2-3,CASSALGSGGITDTQYF,TGTGCCAGCTCTGCCCTTGGGTCGGGGGGGATCACAGATACGCAGTATTTT
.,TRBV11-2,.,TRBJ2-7,CASSLDRFDSFYEQYF,TGTGCCAGCAGCTTAGATCGGTTTGACAGTTTCTACGAGCAGTACTTC
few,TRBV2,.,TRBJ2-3,CASGGPSVSTDTQYF,TGTGCCAGCGGTGGGCCTAGCGTGAGCACAGATACGCAGTATTTT
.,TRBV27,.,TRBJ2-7,CASSGARSFVYEQYF,TGTGCCAGCAGTGGGGCTAGGTCGTTTGTATACGAGCAGTACTTC
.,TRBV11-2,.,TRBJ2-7,CASSLDSWGSHYEQYF,TGTGCCAGCAGCTTAGACAGCTGGGGCAGCCACTACGAGCAGTACTTC
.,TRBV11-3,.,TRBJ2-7,CASSTGQGHSYEQYF,TGTGCCAGCAGCACGGGACAAGGCCACTCCTACGAGCAGTACTTC
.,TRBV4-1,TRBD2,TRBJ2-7,CASSPREDEQYF,TGCGCCAGCAGCCCCCGGGAGGACGAGCAGTACTTC
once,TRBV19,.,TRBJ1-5,CASSIAVSQPQHF,TGTGCCAGTAGTATAGCAGTATCGCAGCCCCAGCATTTT
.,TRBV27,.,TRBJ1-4,CASSPFGGTNEKLFF,TGTGCCAGCAGTCCCTTTGGGGGGACTAATGAAAAACTGTTTTTT
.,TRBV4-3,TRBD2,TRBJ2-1,CASSLTSGGANEQFF,TGCGCCAGCAGCCTCACTAGCGGGGGGGCCAATGAGCAGTTCTTC
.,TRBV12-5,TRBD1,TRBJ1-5,CASGLVGTGGNQPQHF,TGTGCTAGTGGTTTGGTCGGGACAGGGGGGAATCAGCCCCAGCATTTT
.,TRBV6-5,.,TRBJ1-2,CASSYGKWGYTF,TGTGCCAGCAGTTACGGGAAGTGGGGCTACACCTTC
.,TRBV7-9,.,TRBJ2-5,CASSRDTYQETQYF,TGTGCCAGCAGCCGGGACACTTACCAAGAGACCCAGTACTTC
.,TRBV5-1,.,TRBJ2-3,CASSSGFGSTDTQYF,TGCGCCAGCAGCTCGGGGTTCGGGAGCACAGATACGCAGTATTTT
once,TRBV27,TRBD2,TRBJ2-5,CASRLTWGTSGEEETQYF,TGTGCCAGCAGACTAACCTGGGGGACTAGCGGGGAAGAAGAGACCCAGTACTTC
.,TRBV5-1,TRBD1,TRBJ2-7,CASSLGTGGLREQYF,TGCGCCAGCAGCTTGGGGACAGGGGGATTGCGCGAGCAGTACTTC
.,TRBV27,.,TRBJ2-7,CASSLHRGGLEQYF,TGTGCCAGCAGTTTACATAGGGGGGGGCTCGAGCAGTACTTC
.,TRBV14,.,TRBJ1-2,CASSQGGLYGYTF,TGTGCCAGCAGCCAAGGGGGCCTCTATGGCTACACCTTC
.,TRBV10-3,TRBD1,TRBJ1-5,CAISESWTGNQPQHF,TGTGCCATCAGTGAGTCATGGACAGGGAATCAGCCCCAGCATTTT
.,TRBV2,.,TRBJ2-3,CASTPSIRPGSDTQYF,TGTGCCAGCACTCCGTCGATCAGGCCCGGCTCAGATACGCAGTATTTT
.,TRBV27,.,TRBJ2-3,CASSPPPGALRTDTQYF,TGTGCCAGCAGTCCCCCCCCGGGGGCTTTACGCACAGATACGCAGTATTTT
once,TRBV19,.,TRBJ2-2,CASSIVGGTGELFF,TGTGCCAGTAGTATTGTGGGGGGCACCGGGGAGCTGTTTTTT
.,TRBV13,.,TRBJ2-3,CASSLPGDTQYF,TGTGCCAGCAGCCTACCCGGAGATACGCAGTATTTT
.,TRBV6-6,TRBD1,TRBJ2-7,CASSYSLDRVGYEQYF,TGTGCCAGCAGTTACTCTTTGGACAGGGTTGGGTACGAGCAGTACTTC
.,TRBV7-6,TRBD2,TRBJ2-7,CASSYQGGGWGEQYF,TGTGCCAGCAGCTACCAGGGCGGGGGTTGGGGCGAGCAGTACTTC
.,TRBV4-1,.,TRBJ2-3,CASSQGVSGGTDTQYF,TGCGCCAGCAGCCAAGGAGTGTCTGGGGGCACAGATACGCAGTATTTT
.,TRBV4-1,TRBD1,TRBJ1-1,CASSVWDRGNTEAFF,TGCGCCAGCAGCGTATGGGACAGGGGAAACACTGAAGCTTTCTTT
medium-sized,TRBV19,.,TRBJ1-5,CASSRGASFGQPQHF,TGTGCCAGTAGTAGGGGTGCAAGCTTTGGCCAGCCCCAGCATTTT
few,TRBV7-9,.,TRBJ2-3,CASSLVRTDTQYF,TGTGCCAGCAGCTTAGTCCGTACAGATACGCAGTATTTT
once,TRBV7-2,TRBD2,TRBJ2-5,CASSLDFGLAGGFQETQYF,TGTGCCAGCAGCTTAGACTTTGGACTAGCGGGGGGGTTTCAAGAGACCCAGTACTTC
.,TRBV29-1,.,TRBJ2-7,CSVEDSRTGSYEQYF,TGCAGCGTTGAAGATAGCAGGACGGGCTCCTACGAGCAGTACTTC
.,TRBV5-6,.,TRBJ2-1,CASSSLSEQFF,TGTGCCAGCAGTTCTCTTAGTGAGCAGTTCTTC
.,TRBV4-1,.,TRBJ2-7,CASSPDFRGHEQYF,TGCGCCAGCAGCCCGGATTTCCGGGGACACGAGCAGTACTTC
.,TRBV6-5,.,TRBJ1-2,CASSYSIVGERDGYTF,TGTGCCAGCAGTTACTCGATAGTCGGGGAAAGAGATGGCTACACCTTC
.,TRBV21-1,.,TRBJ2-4,CASTCTWEPPFGTKNIQYF,TGTGCCAGCACCTGTACTTGGGAGCCTCCCTTTGGTACCAAAAACATTCAGTACTTC
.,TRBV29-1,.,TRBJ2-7,CSVVHGYEQYF,TGCAGCGTTGTCCATGGGTACGAGCAGTACTTC
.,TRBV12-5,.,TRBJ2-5,CASGLVVSRGQETQYF,TGTGCTAGTGGTTTGGTGGTTTCCAGGGGACAAGAGACCCAGTACTTC
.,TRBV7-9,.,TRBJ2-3,CASNRPGDTSTDTQYF,TGTGCCAGCAATAGGCCCGGGGATACTAGCACAGATACGCAGTATTTT
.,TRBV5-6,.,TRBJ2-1,CASSLVREQFF,TGTGCCAGCAGCTTGGTAAGGGAGCAGTTCTTC
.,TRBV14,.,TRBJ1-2,CASSQGDYGYTF,TGTGCCAGCAGCCAGGGGGACTATGGCTACACCTTC
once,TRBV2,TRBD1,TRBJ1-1,CATETGGDTEAFF,TGTGCCACAGAGACAGGGGGGGACACTGAAGCTTTCTTT
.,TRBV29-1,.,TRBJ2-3,CSVDGVGYRPDTQYF,TGCAGCGTTGATGGGGTCGGATATCGACCAGATACGCAGTATTTT
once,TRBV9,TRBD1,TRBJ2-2,CASSETGTDTGELFF,TGTGCCAGCAGCGAGACCGGGACAGACACCGGGGAGCTGTTTTTT
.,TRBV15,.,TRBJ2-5,CATSRDLRGRGETQYF,TGTGCCACCAGCAGAGATCTGAGGGGGAGGGGAGAGACCCAGTACTTC
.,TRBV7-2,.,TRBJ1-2,CASSFLGIDYGYTF,TGTGCCAGCAGCTTTTTAGGGATCGACTATGGCTACACCTTC
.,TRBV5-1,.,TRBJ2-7,CASSSPGITYEQYF,TGCGCCAGCAGCTCCCCGGGGATCACCTACGAGCAGTACTTC
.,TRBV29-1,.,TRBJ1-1,CSVRNTEAFF,TGCAGCGTTAGGAACACTGAAGCTTTCTTT
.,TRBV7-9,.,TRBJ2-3,CASSAREATQYF,TGTGCCAGCAGCGCAAGGGAAGCTACGCAGTATTTT
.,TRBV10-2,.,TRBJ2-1,CASSYLTEGEQFF,TGCGCCAGCAGCTACTTGACAGAAGGTGAGCAGTTCTTC
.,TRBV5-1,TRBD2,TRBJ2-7,CASSLAGTSGTYEQYF,TGCGCCAGCAGCTTGGCCGGGACTAGCGGCACCTACGAGCAGTACTTC
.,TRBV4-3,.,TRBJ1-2,CASRQDRTWQYGYTF,TGCGCCAGCAGGCAAGATAGGACATGGCAATATGGCTACACCTTC
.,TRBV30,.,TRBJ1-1,CAWSSRYTEAFF,TGTGCCTGGAGTTCCCGGTATACTGAAGCTTTCTTT
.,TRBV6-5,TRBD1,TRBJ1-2,CASTGGDRVNYGYTF,TGTGCCAGCACCGGGGGGGACAGGGTGAACTATGGCTACACCTTC
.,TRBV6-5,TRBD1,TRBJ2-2,CASSYPRQGAGGELFF,TGTGCCAGCAGTTACCCACGACAGGGGGCTGGCGGGGAGCTGTTTTTT
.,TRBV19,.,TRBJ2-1,CASSIVVASSPFF,TGTGCCAGTAGTATAGTGGTCGCCAGCTCGCCGTTCTTC
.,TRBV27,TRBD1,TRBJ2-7,CASRPGQGLYEQYF,TGTGCCAGCAGGCCGGGACAGGGGCTCTACGAGCAGTACTTC